A selection of T cell receptor beta chains follows, all from one sample in a study of T-cell memory formation after mild COVID-19. TCRdb re-called the 5' RACE reads with MiXCR, one entry per CDR3 protein. The table lists around 300,000 distinct CDR3 sequences, over 15% of them singletons. Sequencing was carried out using PBMCs or a T cell subset sorted from them (not recorded which). Every receptor here comes from a man aged 18 to 30 who had mild COVID-19 (a few samples of this study predate the infection). Cell type and time point are not known. Both conserved end residues are part of each CDR3. A D gene is named only where the DNA matches it firmly. Clone size, where shown, is once, few, many, or a class for clones that have expanded.

j_gene,v_gene,d_gene,abundance,CDR3nt,CDR3aa
TRBJ2-3,TRBV6-5,TRBD2,NA,TGTGCCAGCAGTTCCCCTCACCCTAGCGGGGGCCAAATTAACACAGATACGCAGTATTTT,CASSSPHPSGGQINTDTQYF
TRBJ2-1,TRBV19,NA,few,TGTGCCAGTGGGGAGGTTGAGCAGTTCTTC,CASGEVEQFF
TRBJ1-4,TRBV7-7,NA,NA,TGTGCCAGCAGCTTTTCAGGGGCCCCTAATGAAAAACTGTTTTTT,CASSFSGAPNEKLFF
TRBJ1-6,TRBV7-9,NA,few,TGTGCCAGCACCCCAGGGGAGGGTCCTAATTCACCCCTCCACTTT,CASTPGEGPNSPLHF
TRBJ2-3,TRBV19,TRBD2,NA,TGTGCCAGTAGTGATACTAGCGGATCCGGAGGTGGGGATACGCAGTATTTT,CASSDTSGSGGGDTQYF
TRBJ2-5,TRBV25-1,TRBD1,few,TGTGCCAGCAGTGAATGGGGACCGGGACAGGGGTATGGTAAGACCCAGTACTTC,CASSEWGPGQGYGKTQYF
TRBJ2-1,TRBV5-1,TRBD1,NA,TGCGCCAGCAGCACAAACAGGGGCCATGAGCAGTTCTTC,CASSTNRGHEQFF
TRBJ2-5,TRBV5-8,TRBD1,few,TGTGCCAGCAGCTTGGATGGACAGGGGGGAGAGACCCAGTACTTC,CASSLDGQGGETQYF
TRBJ2-7,TRBV5-1,TRBD1,few,TGCGCCAGCTGTCACGCCGGGACAGGGGCCTACGAGCAGTACTTC,CASCHAGTGAYEQYF
TRBJ1-6,TRBV2,NA,NA,TGTGCCAGCCTCGAAGTCCCCCGGTCACCCCTCCACTTT,CASLEVPRSPLHF
TRBJ1-5,TRBV6-6,NA,few,TGTGCCAGCAGCCTCGGGACCTCAGGGCCCCAGCATTTT,CASSLGTSGPQHF
TRBJ1-5,TRBV12-1,NA,NA,TGTGCCAGCAGTCTCCAGGGACGGCCGAGGAGGGGGGATCAGCCCCAGCATTTT,CASSLQGRPRRGDQPQHF
TRBJ2-3,TRBV5-1,NA,NA,TGCGCCAGCAGCTTGGAGAGTTCCGATACGCAGTATTTT,CASSLESSDTQYF
TRBJ1-2,TRBV6-5,NA,few,TGTGCCAGCAGTTACTCCCGAGCAGGGGAAGCTGGCTACACCTTC,CASSYSRAGEAGYTF
TRBJ2-4,TRBV20-1,TRBD1,NA,TGCAGTGCGCACCGGGACAGAGTGTACTTC,CSAHRDRVYF
TRBJ1-1,TRBV7-9,NA,NA,TGTGCCAGCAGCTTAGTACTCACTGAAGCTTTCTTT,CASSLVLTEAFF
TRBJ2-5,TRBV4-3,TRBD2,few,TGCGCCAGCAGCCAAGATTTTGGACGGGGGGTCCAAGAGACCCAGTACTTC,CASSQDFGRGVQETQYF
TRBJ2-5,TRBV4-2,NA,few,TGTGCCAGCAGCCATGCGGGAGAGACCCAGTACTTC,CASSHAGETQYF
TRBJ2-5,TRBV29-1,NA,NA,TGCAGCGTTGAAGCTACGGTCCGGACCCAGTACTTC,CSVEATVRTQYF
TRBJ1-2,TRBV18,NA,NA,TGTGCCAGCTCACCTCGCTCAGCCCCGTATGGCTACACCTTC,CASSPRSAPYGYTF
TRBJ2-1,TRBV3-1,TRBD2,few,TGTGCCAGCAGCCATCATGGACTAGCGGGGGGGCGGAATGAGCAGTTCTTC,CASSHHGLAGGRNEQFF
TRBJ2-7,TRBV20-1,TRBD2,few,TGCAGTGCCAACGGACTAGCGGACTCCTACGAGCAGTACTTC,CSANGLADSYEQYF
TRBJ1-1,TRBV7-2,TRBD1,NA,TGTGCCAGCAGCTACGACAGGGGGCAGGCTTTCTTT,CASSYDRGQAFF
TRBJ1-2,TRBV29-1,NA,NA,TGCAGCGTCTGGGCCTATGGCTACACCTTC,CSVWAYGYTF
TRBJ1-5,TRBV7-2,TRBD1,NA,TGTGCCAGCAGCTTAACAGGGGGGACACCGCGAAAAGATTTT,CASSLTGGTPRKDF
TRBJ1-3,TRBV6-6,NA,NA,TGTGCCAGCACCGCTGGAAACACCATATATTTT,CASTAGNTIYF
TRBJ2-3,TRBV7-3,NA,many,TGTGCCAGCAGCCTTGCTTACACAGATACGCAGTATTTT,CASSLAYTDTQYF
TRBJ1-4,TRBV6-6,NA,few,TGTGCCAGCAGCGGGGGGGCAACTAATGAAAAACTGTTTTTT,CASSGGATNEKLFF
TRBJ1-2,TRBV4-1,NA,NA,TGCGCCAGCAGCCACCCCCAGGGGCGCGGTGGCTACACCTTC,CASSHPQGRGGYTF
TRBJ2-3,TRBV11-2,NA,NA,TGTGCCAGCAGCTTGAGCCTAGCATCAGATACGCAGTATTTT,CASSLSLASDTQYF
TRBJ2-1,TRBV6-5,NA,NA,TGTGCCAGCAGTTTCTCCCCGCCGTCTAGCTCCTACAATGAGCAGTTCTTC,CASSFSPPSSSYNEQFF
TRBJ2-2,TRBV6-2/TRBV6-3,NA,many,TGTGCCAGCAGTATCTATCCGAACACCGGGGAGCTGTTTTTT,CASSIYPNTGELFF
TRBJ1-2,TRBV7-2,NA,NA,TGTGCCAGCAGCCCCTTCAGGGAGGGGAATGGCTACACCTTC,CASSPFREGNGYTF
TRBJ1-2,TRBV20-1,NA,few,TGCAGTGCTTCTTCGGGTTCTGGGTCTGGCTACACCTTC,CSASSGSGSGYTF
TRBJ2-1,TRBV7-2,TRBD2,many,TGTGCCAGCAGCTTTAGCGGGGGGGCCTTCGGGAATGAGCAGTTCTTC,CASSFSGGAFGNEQFF
TRBJ1-2,TRBV5-4,NA,NA,TGTGCCAGCAGCAACGAGGACAGTAACTATGGCTACACCTTC,CASSNEDSNYGYTF
TRBJ2-7,TRBV10-3,TRBD2,NA,TGTGCCATCGCAGCGGGGGAACAGGGAGGGTCCTACGAGCAGTACTTC,CAIAAGEQGGSYEQYF
TRBJ1-4,TRBV5-1,TRBD1,few,TGCGCCAGCAGCTTTGGGACAGAAAATGAAAAACTGTTTTTT,CASSFGTENEKLFF
TRBJ2-3,TRBV5-1,TRBD1,few,TGCGCCAGCAGCGTACAGGGGGCAGATACGCAGTATTTT,CASSVQGADTQYF
TRBJ1-1,TRBV28,NA,few,TGTGCCAGCAGTTTAGTCCGCACTGAAGCTTTCTTT,CASSLVRTEAFF
TRBJ1-1,TRBV2,NA,NA,TGTGCCAGCAGTGCCCCGGCGAGCACTGAAGCTTTCTTT,CASSAPASTEAFF
TRBJ2-3,TRBV20-1,NA,NA,TGCAGTGGTCTTGAACTAGAATTCGTCGATACGCAGTATTTT,CSGLELEFVDTQYF
TRBJ2-7,TRBV18,NA,NA,TGTGCCAGCTCACCATCCCTAAGCGGGCGTTCCTACGAGCAGTACTTC,CASSPSLSGRSYEQYF
TRBJ2-1,TRBV7-6,NA,many,TGTGCCAGCAGCTCACCAGGGTCGGGGAGCAATGAGCAGTTCTTC,CASSSPGSGSNEQFF
TRBJ1-5,TRBV6-2/TRBV6-3,NA,NA,TGTGCCAGCGGGTGGGGGGAGCCCCAGCATTTT,CASGWGEPQHF
TRBJ2-5,TRBV29-1,TRBD1,NA,TGCAGCGTGGGTGACAGGGTAGAGACCCAGTACTTC,CSVGDRVETQYF
TRBJ2-5,TRBV18,NA,few,TGTGCCAGCTCACCAGTGACCGGGCAAGAGACCCAGTACTTC,CASSPVTGQETQYF
TRBJ2-1,TRBV4-1,TRBD1,NA,TGCGCCAGCAGCCAGTGGGACAGGGCCTATGAGCAGTTCTTC,CASSQWDRAYEQFF
TRBJ2-3,TRBV5-5,NA,NA,TGTGCCAGCAGCCCCCTGACGGGAGCCCCCACAGATACGCAGTATTTT,CASSPLTGAPTDTQYF
TRBJ1-5,TRBV29-1,TRBD1,NA,TGCAGCGTTGAAGATGGGCAGGGGGCAGCCCAGCATTTT,CSVEDGQGAAQHF
TRBJ1-5,TRBV4-1,TRBD1,NA,TGCGCCAGCAGCCAGCCTACAGGGGGAATGAGCAATCAGCCCCAGCATTTT,CASSQPTGGMSNQPQHF
TRBJ2-5,TRBV12-3/TRBV12-4,NA,NA,TGTGCCAGCAGTCTCCCCCCGACTATCCAAGAGACCCAGTACTTC,CASSLPPTIQETQYF
TRBJ2-3,TRBV20-1,NA,many,TGCAGTGCCCGGACCCTAGGTAGCACAGATACGCAGTATTTT,CSARTLGSTDTQYF
TRBJ1-1,TRBV7-3,NA,few,TGTGCCAGCAGCCTGGGGCCCGGGGCCCGGGGGTCGGCTTTCTTT,CASSLGPGARGSAFF
TRBJ2-5,TRBV7-2,NA,many,TGTGCCAGCAGCTTAGCTTACACTGCGGAGACCCAGTACTTC,CASSLAYTAETQYF
TRBJ2-7,TRBV11-2,TRBD1,few,TGTGCCAGCAGCTCGGGACAGGGTACCTACGAGCAGTACTTC,CASSSGQGTYEQYF
TRBJ2-3,TRBV11-3,NA,few,TGTGCCAGCAGTTTTGGGGGTCACAGTTACGCTCGGCCAGATACGCAGTATTTT,CASSFGGHSYARPDTQYF
TRBJ2-5,TRBV7-2,NA,NA,TGTGCCAGCAGCCGGAGGAGGGGAATCCAAGAGACCCAGTACTTC,CASSRRRGIQETQYF